Following are 27 T cell receptor beta chains from one sample sequenced in a study of OX40 agonist ivuxolimab in advanced cancers. Measured with immunoSEQ multiplex PCR; TCRdb has only the in-frame clones, and not every one. The profile shows 80,000 to 95,000 clones, roughly nine tenths of them singletons. Here the sequenced sample was CD4+ or CD8+ T cells sorted from blood, taken in a trial of the OX40 agonist ivuxolimab. These receptors originate from an adult with an advanced solid tumor such as melanoma, head and neck, liver or kidney cancer.

This sequence joins TRBV11-2 and TRBJ2-7; TRBD1 matches 9 bases. Trimming removed 1 base from V and 2 bases from J; junction bases left unmatched: 0. Looked up from germline, CDR1 is SGHAT and CDR2 is FQNNGV. There are 14 residues in the CDR3. The DNA for the CDR3 is TGTGCCAGCAGCTTAGGGACAGGGGCCTACGAGCAGTACTTC. Its translation is CASSLGTGAYEQYF.

The J gene is TRBJ1-5, the V gene TRBV12-5; 8 bases fit TRBD1. CDR3 size: 14 residues. Germline V gives CDR1 LGHNT, CDR2 FRNRAP. V lost 7 bases to trimming and J lost 7 bases; unmatched junction nucleotides: 9. CDR3 residues: CASAPDRVGQPQHF. The CDR3 DNA reads as TGTGCTAGTGCCCCGGACAGGGTCGGCCAGCCCCAGCATTTT.

Of note for this clone: At one end the junction does not follow the germline gene, possibly because of a read error. This chain connects TRBV29-1 to TRBJ1-5; possible D gene TRBD1, 6 bases. CDR1 is SQVTM and CDR2 is ANQGSEA in the germline V gene. CDR3 length: 13 amino acids. CDR3 coding DNA: TGCAGCGTTCAAGAAGGGGGTAATCAGCCCCAGCATTTT. Its translation is CSVQEGGNQPQHF. Together with reference TRBV29-1 and TRBJ1-5, the CDR3 gives the full variable domain: SAVISQKPSRDICQRGTSLTIQCQVDSQVTMMFWYRQQPGQSLTLIATANQGSEATYESGFVIDKFPISRPNLTFSTLTVSNMSPEDSSIYLCSVQEGGNQPQHFGDGTRLSIL.

The V call is TRBV5-1, the J call TRBJ2-3, with D possibly being TRBD1 or TRBD2 (5 bases each). The CDR3 consists of 14 residues. Per the germline V gene, CDR1 is SGHRS and CDR2 is YFSETQ. V lost 7 bases and J 3 bases, leaving 15 bases between the germline ends. The CDR3 DNA sequence: TGCGCCAGCGGTTCAGGGAGTTGGACAGATACGCAGTATTTT. It specifies CASGSGSWTDTQYF.

The chain has TRBV5-4 and TRBJ1-4; D may be TRBD1 (5 bases). The germline CDR1 and CDR2 sequences are SGHNT and YYREEE (reference sequence). Between the trimmed V and J ends, which lost 4 bases and 6 bases, there was a span of 16 bases. CDR3 length: 15 amino acids. CDR3 residues: CASSDRGDADEKLFF. The CDR3, as DNA: TGTGCCAGCAGCGATCGGGGGGATGCGGATGAAAAACTGTTTTTT. The complete variable domain, with remaining parts taken from reference TRBV5-4 and TRBJ1-4, reads ETGVTQSPTHLIKTRGQQVTLRCSSQSGHNTVSWYQQALGQGPQFIFQYYREEENGRGNFPPRFSGLQFPNYSSELNVNALELDDSALYLCASSDRGDADEKLFFGSGTQLSVL.

This clone was seen just once. This chain joins TRBV19 and TRBJ2-2; TRBD1 matches at 8 bases. CDR3 size: 15 residues. Germline V lookup: CDR1 LNHDA, CDR2 SQIVND (reference sequence). V was clipped by 7 bases and J by 7 bases; unmatched bases: 11. For the CDR3, the DNA is TGTGCCAGTACCGTACAGGGGGGATATGGCGGGGAGCTGTTTTTT. Translated: CASTVQGGYGGELFF.

The CDR3: CASSVEGDTQYF. In DNA, the CDR3 is TGTGCCAGCAGCGTAGAGGGAGATACGCAGTATTTT. The chain couples TRBV9 to TRBJ2-3; D unresolved. The CDR3 covers 12 residues. Germline CDR1 reads SGDLS; CDR2 reads YYNGEE. V was clipped by 0 bases and J by 5 bases, with 4 bases between them.

The chain has TRBV18 and TRBJ2-7; 8 nucleotides line up with TRBD1. The CDR3 is 13 amino acids. Trimming at V came to 7 bases and at J to 7 bases, leaving 9 bases not matched to a gene. Germline values: CDR1 KGHSH, CDR2 LQKENI. The CDR3 DNA reads as TGTGCCAGCTTAGGACAGGGTTTGGGTGAGCAGTACTTC. Translating it yields CASLGQGLGEQYF.

The chain is built from TRBV10-2 and TRBJ2-7; 7 nucleotides align to TRBD2. Germline V gene data show CDR1 as WSHSY and CDR2 as SAAADI. With 8 bases clipped from V and 4 bases from J, the junction kept 17 bases outside the gene matches. This CDR3 region has 16 residues. The CDR3 sequence is CASRVSGLVDGYEQYF. CDR3 DNA sequence: TGCGCCAGCCGGGTCTCAGGACTAGTGGATGGGTACGAGCAGTACTTC.

The chain links TRBV5-1 to TRBJ2-2, with TRBD1 as a possible D gene (5 bases). Trimming cost V 0 bases and J 5 bases, with 11 bases left between them. CDR1 SGHRS and CDR2 YFSETQ come from the germline V gene. The CDR3 is 15 amino acids. In DNA form, the CDR3 reads TGCGCCAGCAGCTTGGCACAGGTGAAGACCGGGGAGCTGTTTTTT. It codes for CASSLAQVKTGELFF.

V gene TRBV25-1 combines with J gene TRBJ2-1; D is undetermined. CDR1 and CDR2 from the germline V gene are MGHDK and SYGVNS. The CDR3 extends over 13 amino acids. Trimming cost V 3 bases and J 6 bases, with 9 bases left between them. Here the CDR3 reads CASSDPGFNEQFF. In nucleotides, the CDR3 is TGTGCCAGCAGTGATCCCGGGTTCAATGAGCAGTTCTTC.

The chain carries TRBV7-9 and TRBJ2-6; 8 positions match TRBD1. The CDR3 is made up of 16 amino acids. From germline, CDR1 is SEHNR and CDR2 FQNEAQ (reference sequence). Trimming removed 10 bases from V and 0 bases from J; junction bases left unmatched: 8. As DNA, the CDR3 is TGTGCCACCGACCGAACAGGGGGCTCTGGGGCCAACGTCCTGACTTTC. Protein: CATDRTGGSGANVLTF.

The chain employs TRBV30 and TRBJ1-1; no clear D. Germline lookup yields CDR1 GTSNPN and CDR2 SVGIG (reference sequence). CDR3 length: 13 residues. The V gene lost 2 bases and the J gene lost 1 base, with 8 bases spanning the gap. The CDR3 here is CAWSLTRNTEAFF. CDR3 sequence (DNA): TGTGCCTGGAGTCTGACTCGGAACACTGAAGCTTTCTTT.

CDR3 region: CASRGQGGTGELFF. Here the CDR3 DNA reads TGTGCCAGCAGGGGACAGGGAGGGACCGGGGAGCTGTTTTTT. This sequence joins TRBV27 and TRBJ2-2; 9 bases map to TRBD1. Germline V gives CDR1 MNHEY, CDR2 SMNVEV (reference sequence). V dropped 6 bases and J dropped 5; count of bases not matched to a gene: 4. This CDR3 has 14 amino acids.

The CDR3 spells CSASNEKLFF. As DNA, the CDR3 is TGCAGTGCTAGCAATGAAAAACTGTTTTTT. The rearrangement uses TRBV20-1 and TRBJ1-4; D remains unclear. CDR1 and CDR2 from the germline V gene are DFQATT and SNEGSKA (reference sequence). Trimming pared 3 bases from V and 5 bases from J, leaving 1 base between. The CDR3 has 10 residues.

This chain connects TRBV14 to TRBJ1-5; D perhaps matches TRBD1 (5 bases). V was pared by 5 bases and J by 6 bases, with 11 bases between. Germline V CDR1 and CDR2: SGHDN, FVKESK. The CDR3 extends over 13 amino acids. CDR3 sequence reads: CASSEGSGQPQHF. The CDR3 nucleotides read TGTGCCAGCAGCGAGGGGTCGGGTCAGCCCCAGCATTTT.

The chain employs TRBV18 and TRBJ1-6; 8 bases match TRBD1. Germline V gives CDR1 KGHSH, CDR2 LQKENI. V shed 4 bases and J 5 bases; nucleotides not matched to a gene: 1. The CDR3 length is 14 residues. The CDR3 protein is CASSQDRDNSPLHF. The CDR3 DNA is TGTGCCAGCTCACAGGACAGGGATAATTCACCCCTCCACTTT.

The chain recombines TRBV19 with TRBJ1-5, with TRBD1 matching 9 bases. Germline loops: CDR1 LNHDA, CDR2 SQIVND (reference sequence). Trimming cost V 7 bases and J 3 bases; bases outside gene matches: 10. This CDR3 has 16 residues. Here the CDR3 reads CASMRGQGLYNQPQHF. DNA of the CDR3: TGTGCCAGTATGAGGGGACAGGGCCTATACAATCAGCCCCAGCATTTT.

The CDR3 here is CASSPSPGGTGELFF. In DNA form, the CDR3 reads TGTGCCAGTAGCCCGTCTCCAGGGGGGACCGGGGAGCTGTTTTTT. The rearrangement uses TRBV19 and TRBJ2-2; a possible D gene is TRBD1 (7 bases). Trimming shortened V by 6 bases and J by 5 bases, and 16 bases separated the two germline ends. Germline assignment: CDR1 LNHDA and CDR2 SQIVND (reference sequence). The CDR3 contains 15 residues.

The rearrangement uses TRBV29-1 and TRBJ1-1; D unclear. Germline CDR1 is SQVTM and CDR2 is ANQGSEA. The CDR3 consists of 14 residues. V lost 7 bases and J 1 base, leaving 16 bases between the germline ends. CDR3 amino acids: CSARPRFGNTEAFF. In DNA form, the CDR3 reads TGCAGCGCACGTCCGCGTTTTGGGAACACTGAAGCTTTCTTT.

The CDR3 protein is CASSSAGTRGLDTQYF. The CDR3, as DNA: TGCGCCAGCAGCTCGGCCGGGACGCGCGGGTTAGATACGCAGTATTTT. The chain links TRBV5-1 to TRBJ2-3; either TRBD1 or TRBD2 may supply D (5 bases each). The CDR3 is made up of 16 amino acids. Germline assignment: CDR1 SGHRS and CDR2 YFSETQ. The V end was cut by 3 bases, the J end by 5 bases, with 19 bases between.

The rearrangement links TRBV6-6 to TRBJ1-1, with D maybe TRBD1 (5 bases). Germline CDR1 is MNHNY and CDR2 is SVGAGI (reference sequence). The CDR3 covers 14 residues. Trimming shortened V by 2 bases and J by 4 bases, and 11 bases separated the two germline ends. CDR3 nucleotides: TGTGCCAGCAGTTACGGGGGGACGTCCACTGAAGCTTTCTTT. The encoded protein is CASSYGGTSTEAFF.

The rearrangement uses TRBV5-1 and TRBJ2-1, with 8 bases aligning to TRBD2. Unmatched junction bases numbered 11, after V lost 2 bases and J lost 7 bases. The CDR3 runs 16 residues. Germline V CDR1 and CDR2: SGHRS, YFSETQ. The chain's CDR3 is CASSLLSGRVDNEQFF. The DNA for the CDR3 is TGCGCCAGCAGCTTATTAAGCGGGAGAGTAGATAATGAGCAGTTCTTC.

This clone appeared a single time. The chain uses TRBV7-2 and TRBJ2-7, with unresolved D. The V end lost 4 bases, the J end lost 3 bases, and 19 bases lay between the germline ends. This CDR3 contains 16 residues. The germline V gene encodes CDR1 SGHTA and CDR2 FQGNSA. Written as DNA, the CDR3 is TGTGCCAGCAGCTCGTCAGTTGTCTTCTTCGGCTACGAGCAGTACTTC. Its protein product is CASSSSVVFFGYEQYF.

V usage is TRBV5-1 and J usage is TRBJ2-2; 10 bases are shared with TRBD1. Trimming took 2 bases from V and 2 from J; bases not matched to a gene: 12. The CDR3 is made up of 19 amino acids. CDR1 is SGHRS, CDR2 YFSETQ, per germline. The CDR3, as DNA: TGCGCCAGCAGCTTATATGGGCATGGGGACAGGGGAAACACCGGGGAGCTGTTTTTT. Protein product: CASSLYGHGDRGNTGELFF.

The chain couples TRBV7-2 to TRBJ2-3; D is possibly TRBD1 or TRBD2 (5 bases each). The V end lost 3 bases, the J end lost 0 bases, and 7 bases lay between the germline ends. Germline CDR1 is SGHTA and CDR2 is FQGNSA. The CDR3 sequence is 14 residues long. In DNA, the CDR3 is TGTGCCAGCAGCTTGGGGGACAGCACAGATACGCAGTATTTT. This translates into CASSLGDSTDTQYF.

The DNA of the CDR3 is TGCAGTGCTAGAGAGACAGTTAGGCAGTTCTTC. Protein: CSARETVRQFF. J is TRBJ2-1 and V is TRBV20-1; TRBD1 is a possible D gene (5 bases). Trimming removed 0 bases from V and 12 bases from J, with 9 bases in between. CDR3 length: 11 residues. Germline V gives CDR1 DFQATT, CDR2 SNEGSKA (reference sequence).